Following are 16 T cell receptor beta chains from one sample sequenced in a study of cytomegalovirus exposure and HLA in healthy donors. PCR employed 60 Vbeta and 13 Jbeta primers. The data were produced by immunoSEQ multiplex PCR, yet TCRdb's version contains in-frame clones alone and is incomplete. The repertoire holds about 140,000 clones, about three quarters seen once, with 1% to 1.5% in the top ten. Material for sequencing was PBMCs. Receptors originate from a woman between 35 and 50 years old in good health and CMV-seronegative.

The V and J genes are TRBV6-1 and TRBJ1-1; D is possibly TRBD1 (5 bases). The germline gives CDR1 MNHNS, CDR2 SASEGT. The CDR3 length is 15 residues. V dropped 1 base and J dropped 3 bases, with 12 bases sitting between them. The CDR3 sequence is CASSEVITGDTEAFF. DNA of the CDR3: TGTGCCAGCAGTGAAGTGATAACGGGGGACACTGAAGCTTTCTTT.

A single count supports this clone. The chain is built from TRBV9 and TRBJ1-1, with a weak D call TRBD1 (5 bases). CDR3 length: 14 residues. From germline, CDR1 is SGDLS and CDR2 YYNGEE. V lost 2 bases to trimming and J lost 2 bases, with 10 bases between them. CDR3 nucleotides: TGTGCCAGCAGCGTCGCAGGGATTAACACTGAAGCTTTCTTT. It yields the protein CASSVAGINTEAFF.

This sequence joins TRBV28 and TRBJ2-7, with D possibly being TRBD1 (6 bases). The CDR3 loop spans 14 amino acids. V was clipped by 2 bases and J by 1 base, with 9 bases between them. CDR1 MDHEN and CDR2 SYDVKM come from the germline V gene. In nucleotides, the CDR3 is TGTGCCAGCAGTTTAGGGACAAATTCCTACGAGCAGTACGTC. It is translated as CASSLGTNSYEQYV.

This clone came up a few times. This chain links TRBV6-5 with TRBJ1-2, with a weak D call TRBD1 (6 bases). V gave up 4 bases and J gave up 7 bases, with 16 bases separating them. The CDR3 length is 14 residues. The germline V gene has CDR1 MNHEY and CDR2 SVGAGI. The DNA for the CDR3 is TGTGCCAGCAGTTCGTTACAGGGAGTCCGTGGCTACACCTTC. The encoded protein is CASSSLQGVRGYTF.

This clone was picked up a small number of times. CDR3 DNA sequence: TGCGCCAGCAGGGCCGGACTCGATGCCGTTGGGCAGTACTTC. Protein: CASRAGLDAVGQYF. The chain has TRBV10-2 and TRBJ2-7; possible D gene TRBD2, 5 bases. This CDR3 has 14 residues. Germline V lookup: CDR1 WSHSY, CDR2 SAAADI. Trimming removed 6 bases from V and 9 bases from J, with 21 bases in between.

CDR3 amino acids: CASSRTGVNYGYTF. The CDR3 nucleotides read TGTGCCAGCAGTCGGACAGGGGTTAACTATGGCTACACCTTC. This chain joins TRBV6-5 and TRBJ1-2; TRBD1 agrees at 9 bases. The CDR3 extends over 14 amino acids. CDR1 and CDR2 from the germline V gene are MNHEY and SVGAGI. V dropped 5 bases and J dropped 1; count of bases not matched to a gene: 2.

The rearrangement uses TRBV5-5 and TRBJ1-2; maybe TRBD1 (6 bases). CDR1 and CDR2 (germline): SGHKS, YYEKEE (reference sequence). V was pared by 4 bases and J by 8 bases, with 21 bases between. This CDR3 contains 15 residues. In nucleotides, the CDR3 is TGTGCCAGCAGCCCGACGGGACACGGAAAGTCGGGCTACACCTTC. Protein product: CASSPTGHGKSGYTF.

V usage is TRBV5-1 and J usage is TRBJ2-3; TRBD2 matches at 10 bases. This CDR3 is 15 amino acids long. Germline lookup yields CDR1 SGHRS and CDR2 YFSETQ. V was clipped by 0 bases and J by 7 bases; unmatched bases: 5. The CDR3 spells CASSLASGGIYTQYF. The DNA for the CDR3 is TGCGCCAGCAGCTTGGCTAGCGGGGGAATTTATACGCAGTATTTT.

This clone has just one count. The chain joins TRBV2 to TRBJ1-6; no clear D. The CDR3 sequence is 15 residues long. Germline lookup yields CDR1 SNHLY and CDR2 FYNNEI. Trimming cost V 5 bases and J 0 bases, with 8 bases left between them. The CDR3 region is CASSPQSSYNSPLHF. The CDR3 coding sequence is TGTGCCAGCAGTCCACAGAGCTCCTATAATTCACCCCTCCACTTT.

The chain carries TRBV7-8 and TRBJ1-2; D call uncertain. The CDR3 has 15 amino acids. The V end was cut by 4 bases, the J end by 8 bases, with 20 bases between. Germline V lookup: CDR1 SGHVS, CDR2 FQNEAQ. CDR3 sequence reads: CASSSLPGASRGYTF. The CDR3 coding sequence is TGTGCCAGCAGCTCACTCCCGGGAGCGTCGAGAGGCTACACCTTC. Full variable domain (remainder filled in from reference TRBV7-8 and TRBJ1-2): GAGVSQSPRYKVAKRGQDVALRCDPISGHVSLFWYQQALGQGPEFLTYFQNEAQLDKSGLPSDRFFAERPEGSVSTLKIQRTQQEDSAVYLCASSSLPGASRGYTFGSGTRLTVV.

This chain links TRBV7-9 with TRBJ2-7; the D gene is possibly TRBD2 (5 bases). This CDR3 contains 14 residues. The V and J ends lost 5 bases and 3 bases respectively, with 14 bases between them. Looked up from germline, CDR1 is SEHNR and CDR2 is FQNEAQ (reference sequence). DNA for the CDR3: TGTGCCAGCAGCCCCCAAACCGGGGTCTACGAGCAGTACGTC. Its protein is CASSPQTGVYEQYV.

As DNA, the CDR3 is TGTGCCAGTAGTAACATAGGGAGGGACATCTATGGCTACACCTTC. Its protein product is CASSNIGRDIYGYTF. J is TRBJ1-2 and V is TRBV19; D is perhaps TRBD1 (6 bases). The germline gives CDR1 LNHDA, CDR2 SQIVND (reference sequence). V was clipped by 4 bases and J by 4 bases, with 16 bases between them. The CDR3 length is 15 residues.

This clone was counted between two and nine times. J is TRBJ1-4 and V is TRBV2, with D uncertain. Trimming took 3 bases from V and 1 from J, leaving 9 bases between them. Per the germline V gene, CDR1 is SNHLY and CDR2 is FYNNEI. The CDR3 contains 15 residues. The CDR3 protein is CASSDPRITNEKLFF. The CDR3 DNA reads as TGTGCCAGCAGTGATCCGCGTATAACTAATGAAAAACTGTTTTTT.

The chain is built from TRBV7-9 and TRBJ2-1, with D maybe TRBD1 (5 bases). The germline V gene has CDR1 SEHNR and CDR2 FQNEAQ (reference sequence). V was clipped by 8 bases and J by 7 bases, with 24 bases between them. This CDR3 spans 16 amino acids. DNA for the CDR3: TGTGCCAGCTCACAAAAAGGGCAGGGAATCTTAAATGAGCAGTTCTTC. Its translation is CASSQKGQGILNEQFF.

This clone has just one count. The chain is built from TRBV12-5 and TRBJ2-5, with 9 nucleotides matching TRBD1. CDR1 is LGHNT, CDR2 FRNRAP, per germline. J lost 2 bases, V lost 10 bases, and 8 bases had no gene match. The CDR3 is 14 amino acids. As DNA, the CDR3 is TGTGCTACTTATCCGGGACAGGGACAAGAGACCCAGTACTTC. It specifies CATYPGQGQETQYF.

Only one count was recorded for this clone. DNA for the CDR3: TGTGCCAGTAGTATTTTAACAGGGGGCCTGGACCAGCCCCAGCATTTT. It encodes CASSILTGGLDQPQHF. The rearrangement joins TRBV19 to TRBJ1-5, with 9 bases fitting TRBD1. Germline V gene sequence: CDR1 LNHDA, CDR2 SQIVND (reference sequence). CDR3 size: 16 residues. After removal of 3 bases from V and 7 bases from J, the junction contained 10 bases not matched to a gene.